A selection of T cell receptor beta chains follows, all from one sample in a study of blood T cells in healthy people across ages. MiXCR, run by TCRdb on the 5' RACE reads, gives a single entry per CDR3 protein. The table shows more than 650,000 distinct CDR3 sequences, with less than 70% occurring only once. The sample taken for sequencing was blood. Every receptor here comes from a man aged 80 or over in good health. Each CDR3 is given without its conserved first and last residue.

CDR3	V	J
ASNARGREETQY	TRBV2	TRBJ2-5
ASSYVGSSGANVLT	TRBV6-5	TRBJ2-6
ASGAGSGNEQY	TRBV6-6	TRBJ2-7
ASSREVAGTSYEQY	TRBV4-1	.
AWRGLTGWNSPLH	TRBV30	TRBJ1-6
ASSFIGISYEQY	TRBV12-3/TRBV12-4	TRBJ2-7
ASGETGPNYSYT	TRBV10-2	TRBJ1-2
ASREDLGGELF	TRBV2	TRBJ2-2
ASSDPGQGDTEAF	TRBV5-1	TRBJ1-1
ASSLFFDYFISSYNEQF	TRBV5-6	TRBJ2-1
ASSLRVSLDASGRTDTQY	TRBV7-2	TRBJ2-3
ASSPGRTEAF	TRBV6-5	TRBJ1-1
SARDVTSGNADTQY	TRBV20-1	TRBJ2-3
ASSWDSPNTDTQY	TRBV2	TRBJ2-3
ASSLAQVQGNTEAF	TRBV5-1	TRBJ1-1
ASSLDNRENQPQH	TRBV28	TRBJ1-5
AIRGDRETQY	TRBV10-3	TRBJ2-5
SARANRISYEQY	TRBV20-1	TRBJ2-7
ASSLEGGAYLPQH	TRBV7-2	TRBJ1-5
ASSLAGGSRNEQF	TRBV5-1	TRBJ2-1
SVRPGGYEQY	TRBV29-1	TRBJ2-7
ATSRDGGRGRPLNYGYT	TRBV15	TRBJ1-2
ASSRESGSSYNEQF	TRBV12-3/TRBV12-4	TRBJ2-1
SVRPTTGANVLT	TRBV29-1	TRBJ2-6
ASSVAAGNEQY	TRBV9	TRBJ2-7
SANRLASSHEQF	TRBV20-1	TRBJ2-1
ASSRVEGREQY	TRBV18	TRBJ2-7
ASTSYRDRQY	TRBV21-1	TRBJ2-7
ASSYGFPGQGLRNEKLF	TRBV6-5	TRBJ1-4
ASRWGPSYEQY	TRBV2	TRBJ2-7
ASSVDPAGGYNEQF	TRBV9	TRBJ2-1
SAEPRNQETQY	TRBV20-1	TRBJ2-5
ASSQRDLRETQY	TRBV5-1	TRBJ2-5
SVVDWGLGEQF	TRBV29-1	TRBJ2-1
ASSLERVNSPLH	TRBV12-3/TRBV12-4	TRBJ1-6
ASSQDLQTQY	TRBV3-1	TRBJ2-5
ASSDRGTYNEQY	TRBV2	TRBJ2-5
SVARGGDRYEQY	TRBV29-1	TRBJ2-7
SAGGPAGDTQY	TRBV20-1	TRBJ2-3
SVEGQNDGNTIY	TRBV29-1	TRBJ1-3
ASSLAASRGEQY	TRBV7-2	TRBJ2-7
ASSLQPSTYNEQF	TRBV13	TRBJ2-1
ASSGTSVLDTQY	TRBV6-1	TRBJ2-3
ASTQTGFQETQY	TRBV11-2	.
ASSLSGNQETQY	TRBV5-1	TRBJ2-5
ATSDGDAYAEQY	TRBV24-1	TRBJ2-5
ASSLQGTSLTDTQY	TRBV7-3	TRBJ2-3
ASTRGGETQY	TRBV2	TRBJ2-5
ASSLLASGRGESSYEQY	TRBV12-3/TRBV12-4	TRBJ2-7
ASSLGWSPLH	TRBV13	TRBJ1-6
ASSGVYEQY	TRBV12-3/TRBV12-4	TRBJ2-7
ATSDNRGREQF	TRBV24-1	TRBJ2-1
SVIQGSDTQY	TRBV29-1	TRBJ2-3
ASIDHGTGGYEQY	TRBV6-6	TRBJ2-7
AIKAGDFYEQY	TRBV10-3	TRBJ2-7